The clone carrying this TCR beta chain was recorded at least ten times. Its specificity is unknown. The TCRbeta library incorporated unique molecular identifiers. TCRdb ran MiXCR on the PCR reads and lists one entry per CDR3 protein. This table has 400,000 to 550,000 distinct CDR3 sequences, roughly a tenth appearing once. The data are from a study of T-cell reconstitution after alpha-beta-depleted transplantation in children. Study outcomes and limitations: About two months after transplant, alpha-beta T cells reportedly came from several hundred expanded graft clones. A year had passed since transplant, and T-cell counts and diversity by then came mostly from newly produced T cells.

The input for sequencing was PBMCs, taken before TCRalphabeta/CD19-depleted stem cell transplant. The source is a child aged 2-15 years with inherited bone marrow failure, due to receive a stem cell transplant.

The DNA of the CDR3 is TGCAGTGCTAGTCAACTAGCGGGGTACAATGAGCAGTTCTTC. This codes for CSASQLAGYNEQFF. V usage is TRBV20-1 and J usage is TRBJ2-1, with TRBD2 identical over 10 bases. CDR3 length equals 14 residues. The J segment lost 4 bases and the V segment lost 3 bases, leaving 3 bases of the junction unmatched. Germline V CDR1 and CDR2: DFQATT, SNEGSKA (reference sequence).